This TCR beta chain was sequenced for a study of T cell responses to AZD1222 COVID-19 vaccine. The CDR3 has 11 residues. The V gene's germline CDR1 is LGHDT and CDR2 YNNKEL (reference sequence). Trimming pared 3 bases from V and 3 bases from J, leaving 3 bases between. Findings of the study overall: Spike as a whole was targeted by vaccine-associated CD4 TCRs, dominant at 160-218 and 743-854.

Produced via immunoSEQ multiplex PCR; TCRdb's table is partial and in-frame only. The table records approximately 110,000 clones, more than 85% of them present only once. Concerning this clone: What it binds is unknown. The same CDR3 also results from other DNA sequences found in this sample.

The starting material was peripheral blood, obtained on day 0 of AZD1222 vaccination. The chain has TRBV3-1 (or the pseudogene TRBV3-2) and TRBJ2-7, with no clear D. The source is an adult in good health. CDR3 sequence reads: CASSQGYEQYF. As DNA, the CDR3 is TGTGCCAGCAGCCAGGGCTACGAGCAGTACTTC.